This T cell receptor beta chain was retrieved from a study of response to subunit inactivated influenza vaccine. Study findings and constraints: It was suggested by the authors that few new T cells are recruited by each seasonal influenza vaccination.

This clonotype has just a few counts. The antigen is undetermined. The CDR3 extends over 14 amino acids. Trimming removed 2 bases from V and 3 bases from J, with 12 bases in between. Germline V gene data show CDR1 as DFQATT and CDR2 as SNEGSKA (reference sequence). TCRdb fed the RT-PCR reads into MiXCR, producing one record per CDR3 protein. This table holds just under 250,000 distinct CDR3 sequences, more than 9% found once. This specimen consisted of non-naive T cells sorted from PBMCs, obtained 14 to 15 days before vaccination. This TCR came from a middle-aged man who received an inactivated influenza vaccine. The V call is TRBV20-1, the J call TRBJ2-3, with D perhaps matching TRBD1 (5 bases). For the CDR3, the DNA is TGCAGTGCTAGATGGTACCAGGGAACAGATACGCAGTATTTT. Encoded protein: CSARWYQGTDTQYF.